Described below is a single T cell receptor beta chain sequence and its context. The antigen is undetermined. Naive-designated CD8 cells lacked CD45RO, were positively enriched for CCR7, and omitted terminally differentiated effector memory CD45RA+ cells. These data originate in a study of shared clonotypes between healthy human individuals. Study results and limitations: A generally larger estimated richness was seen in naive subsets than in memory subsets. Investigators expected sequencing depth to affect clonotype sharing among donors.

This table comes from immunoSEQ multiplex PCR, and its TCRdb copy is limited to in-frame clones, with some not included. The data show under 2,000,000 clones, with about 95% seen just once and around 1.2% held by the top ten. V was cut by 4 bases and J by 5 bases, with 11 bases left in between. This CDR3 is 13 amino acids long. Germline assignment: CDR1 SGHTA and CDR2 FQGTGA. The TCR sequence derives from a young man in good health. The chain combines TRBV7-3 with TRBJ1-1, with D perhaps TRBD1 (5 bases). Sequenced input: naive CD8+ T cells sorted from blood. CDR3 nucleotides: TGTGCCAGCAGCTACTACGGGGGAACTGAAGCTTTCTTT. Its translation: CASSYYGGTEAFF.